This T cell receptor beta chain is from a study of T cell repertoires in ileal Crohn's disease. Study-wide points: Endoscopic recurrence occurred in every patient whose clonality exceeded 26.8%. Compared with non-smokers, active smokers at surgery showed more clonal expansions.

In its sample, this clone was seen a few times. The antigen is not known. With 6 bases clipped from V and 3 bases from J, the junction kept 5 bases outside the gene matches. The CDR3 consists of 15 residues. Germline lookup yields CDR1 MNHNS and CDR2 SASEGT. Patients were adults with ileal or ileocolonic Crohn's disease needing resection. Per sample, 400 to 550 nanograms of biopsy DNA were TCRB immunosequenced. Clones were sequenced by immunoSEQ multiplex PCR, and TCRdb holds only the in-frame ones, with some missing. The sample records 1,500 to 2,000 clones, about 81% being singletons. The receptor was isolated from an adult with Crohn's disease. The rearrangement uses TRBV6-1 and TRBJ1-5; TRBD1 aligns across 10 bases. Sequencing was done on a sample of ileal tissue. Here the CDR3 reads CASRMGQGNNQPQHF. The DNA for the CDR3 is TGTGCCAGCAGGATGGGACAGGGGAACAATCAGCCCCAGCATTTT.